The 27 T cell receptor beta chains reported below all come from one sample, sequenced in a study of tissue T cells after allogeneic stem cell transplantation. Repertoires were generated with immunoSEQ multiplex PCR, while TCRdb's copy carries only in-frame clones and drops some. Here the sample spans 6,000 to 8,000 clones, about two thirds being singletons. Sequenced input: blood. Source of these receptors: a female BALB/c mouse in good health. This strain's MHC haplotype is H2-d.

About this clone: Germline and genes: mouse. Sequencing ends 1 residue short of the CDR3 end; the germline J gene provides the rest. This chain links TRBV13-1 with TRBJ2-7, with 9 positions matching TRBD2. The germline V gene encodes CDR1 NSHNY and CDR2 SYGAGN. The CDR3 runs 13 residues. The V gene end was trimmed by 5 bases and the J gene end by 3 bases; junction bases not matched to a gene: 3. The sequenced part of the CDR3 DNA is TGTGCCAGCAGCCCACTGGGGGGCTATGAACAGTAC. As protein: CASSPLGGYEQY. The whole CDR3 protein reads CASSPLGGYEQYF.

In this sample, this clone turned up a few times. Genes and germline are mouse. The missing CDR3 end, 1 residue past where the read stops, is filled in from the germline J gene. V usage is TRBV13-3 and J usage is TRBJ1-3; TRBD1 might be the D (6 bases). Germline V gives CDR1 NNHDY, CDR2 SYVADS. Trimming shortened V by 5 bases and J by 0 bases, and 6 bases separated the two germline ends. The CDR3 length is 13 residues. The sequenced CDR3 bases are TGTGCCAGCAGGACAGGTTCTGGAAATACGCTCTAT. Translated, it gives CASRTGSGNTLY. The full CDR3 protein reads CASRTGSGNTLYF.

With respect to this clone: Gene names denote mouse genes. CDR3 sequence: CASSPGTGHTEVFF. The CDR3 bases that were read are TGTGCCAGCAGTCCCGGGACAGGACACACAGAAGTCTTC. The chain uses TRBV24 and TRBJ1-1, with 8 bases aligning to TRBD1. The DNA ends 1 residue before the CDR3 does, and the rest of the CDR3 is filled in from the germline J gene. V was clipped by 4 bases and J by 3 bases; unmatched bases: 4. This CDR3 spans 14 amino acids. The germline V gene encodes CDR1 KGHTA and CDR2 FRNEEI.

A remark on this clone: Germline and genes: mouse. The CDR3 is cut off 1 residue early in the read; its end comes from the germline J gene. J is TRBJ2-2 and V is TRBV14; 8 nucleotides match TRBD1. Trimming removed 5 bases from V and 0 bases from J; junction bases left unmatched: 3. Germline V CDR1 and CDR2: SGHDT, FRDEAV. The CDR3 loop spans 15 amino acids. CDR3: CASRKQGANTGQLYF. Partial CDR3 DNA: TGTGCCAGCAGAAAACAGGGGGCAAACACCGGGCAGCTCTAC. Complete variable domain (other parts from reference TRBV14 and TRBJ2-2): EAGVTQSPRYAVLQEGQAVSFWCDPISGHDTLYWYQQPRDQGPQLLVYFRDEAVIDNSQLPSDRFSAVRPKGTNSTLKIQSAKQGDTATYLCASRKQGANTGQLYFGEGSKLTVL.

Of note for this clone: The listed genes are named as in mouse. The missing CDR3 end, 1 residue past where the read stops, is filled in from the germline J gene. The chain carries TRBV1 and TRBJ2-3, with D tentatively TRBD1 (6 bases). Germline lookup yields CDR1 NSQYPW and CDR2 LRSPGD (reference sequence). Trimming took off 3 bases at V and 5 bases at J, with 18 bases between the two ends. The CDR3 loop spans 16 amino acids. The CDR3 spells CTCSAGLDRMEETLYF. The covered CDR3 bases are TGCACCTGCAGTGCCGGATTAGACAGGATGGAAGAAACGCTGTAT.

This clone was picked up a small number of times. Gene and germline names: mouse. From the germline J gene comes the end of the CDR3, since the read stops 1 residue before it. The chain is built from TRBV29 and TRBJ2-7; no clear D. The germline gives CDR1 MSHET, CDR2 SYDVDS. This CDR3 region has 12 residues. Trimming removed 5 bases at V and 2 bases at J, with 7 bases between. The CDR3 bases that were read are TGTGCTAGCAGTCGACAACCCTATGAACAGTAC. The encoded protein is CASSRQPYEQY. The full CDR3 protein reads CASSRQPYEQYF.

Remarks on this clone: Genes and germline are mouse. The CDR3 sequence is CASSLSRSAETLYF. CDR3 bases read: TGTGCTAGCAGTTTATCGCGGAGTGCAGAAACGCTGTAT. The chain recombines TRBV29 with TRBJ2-3, with D uncertain. The DNA ends 1 residue before the CDR3 does, and the rest of the CDR3 is filled in from the germline J gene. CDR1 MSHET and CDR2 SYDVDS come from the germline V gene. V shed 0 bases and J shed 0 bases, with 4 bases lying between them. This CDR3 region has 14 residues.

About this clone: Gene names follow the mouse nomenclature. Read sequence stops 1 residue before the CDR3 end, and the germline J gene provides the missing end. The chain combines TRBV16 with TRBJ2-5; 7 nucleotides line up with TRBD1. Trimming at V came to 4 bases and at J to 4 bases, leaving 5 bases not matched to a gene. The CDR3 covers 14 residues. The V gene's germline CDR1 is SGHSA and CDR2 FRNQAP. The CDR3 spells CASSYLDREDTQYF. The DNA read from the CDR3 is TGTGCAAGCAGCTACCTCGACAGGGAAGACACCCAGTAC.

This clone showed up just a few times. The gene names given are mouse names. Sequencing ends 1 residue short of the CDR3 end; the germline J gene provides the rest. The rearrangement links TRBV19 to TRBJ2-7; TRBD2 agrees at 11 bases. V dropped 4 bases and J dropped 5; count of bases not matched to a gene: 8. Germline assignment: CDR1 FNHDT and CDR2 SITEND (reference sequence). The CDR3 contains 15 residues. CDR3 sequence: CASSPRTGGSDEQYF. Partial CDR3 DNA: TGTGCCAGCAGTCCCAGGACTGGGGGGTCCGATGAACAGTAC.

As to this clone: Gene names are mouse gene names. The read ends 1 residue shy of where the CDR3 ends; the end is completed using the germline J gene. The genes are TRBV5 and TRBJ1-4; 7 nucleotides match TRBD1. J gave up 0 bases and V 4 bases, and 2 bases lay outside the gene matches. This CDR3 is 15 amino acids long. CDR1 and CDR2 (germline): LGHNA, YNLKQL (reference sequence). This CDR3 reads CASSPGTVSNERLFF. Partial CDR3 DNA: TGTGCCAGCAGCCCGGGGACAGTTTCCAACGAAAGATTATTT.

Worth noting for this clone: Germline and genes: mouse. The CDR3 end lies 1 residue beyond the end of the read and is filled in from the germline J gene. This chain links TRBV29 with TRBJ2-7, with 8 bases matching TRBD2. This CDR3 is built from 14 residues. CDR1 and CDR2 from the germline V gene are MSHET and SYDVDS. The trim removed 0 bases at V and 6 bases at J, leaving 4 bases unmatched. CDR3 region: CASSLSNWGIEQYF. Partial CDR3 DNA: TGTGCTAGCAGTTTATCGAACTGGGGGATTGAACAGTAC.

Details on this clone: Germline and genes: mouse. The DNA ends 1 residue before the CDR3 does, and the rest of the CDR3 is filled in from the germline J gene. This sequence joins TRBV19 and TRBJ2-2, with D perhaps assigned TRBD1 or TRBD2 (5 bases each). V gave up 4 bases and J gave up 4 bases, with 14 bases separating them. Germline V gene lookup returns CDR1 FNHDT and CDR2 SITEND (reference sequence). The CDR3 is made up of 15 amino acids. CDR3 sequence reads: CASSPQGWGTGQLYF. Partial CDR3 DNA: TGTGCCAGCAGTCCTCAGGGATGGGGCACCGGGCAGCTCTAC.

About this clone itself: Any gene name here is a mouse gene name. The read ends 1 residue shy of where the CDR3 ends; the end is completed using the germline J gene. The rearrangement uses TRBV2 and TRBJ1-6; 11 bases align to TRBD1. TRBJ1-6 is flagged as an ORF with uncertain function. Trimming took 5 bases from V and 4 from J; bases not matched to a gene: 1. The CDR3 is 15 residues long. From germline, CDR1 is LGHNA and CDR2 YSYQKL. The covered CDR3 bases are TGTGCCAGCAGCGGGACAGGGGGTTATAATTCGCCCCTCTAC. Translating it yields CASSGTGGYNSPLY. The full CDR3 reads CASSGTGGYNSPLYF.

For this clone: Gene names are mouse gene names. The CDR3 end lies 1 residue beyond the end of the read and is filled in from the germline J gene. V and J are TRBV13-2 and TRBJ2-4; 7 positions match TRBD2. V dropped 3 bases and J dropped 1; count of bases not matched to a gene: 2. Germline assignment: CDR1 NNHNN and CDR2 SYGAGS (reference sequence). This CDR3 contains 14 residues. Partial CDR3 DNA: TGTGCCAGCGGTGTCACTGGGGGTCAAAACACCTTGTAC. Amino acids: CASGVTGGQNTLY. The full CDR3 protein reads CASGVTGGQNTLYF.

Details on this clone: The genes are named according to mouse. From the germline J gene comes the end of the CDR3, since the read stops 1 residue before it. This chain connects TRBV5 to TRBJ2-4; D perhaps matches TRBD2 (5 bases). The CDR3 sequence is 14 residues long. Germline assignment: CDR1 LGHNA and CDR2 YNLKQL (reference sequence). Trimming removed 0 bases at V and 1 base at J, with 5 bases between. The CDR3 here is CASSQDGGQNTLYF. The CDR3 DNA, read in part, is TGTGCCAGCAGCCAAGATGGGGGTCAAAACACCTTGTAC.

This clone was seen a handful of times. Mouse gene names and germline throughout. The CDR3 end lies 1 residue beyond the end of the read and is filled in from the germline J gene. This chain connects TRBV13-2 to TRBJ1-3; D unclear. The CDR3 runs to 14 residues. Germline CDR1 reads NNHNN; CDR2 reads SYGAGS (reference sequence). V lost 3 bases to trimming and J lost 0 bases, with 7 bases between them. CDR3 in amino acids: CASGGADSGNTLYF. The part of the CDR3 DNA that was read is TGTGCCAGCGGTGGGGCAGATTCTGGAAATACGCTCTAT.

This clone was observed a few times. The gene names here belong to mouse. The read ends 1 residue before the CDR3 terminus; that terminus is restored from the germline J gene. The chain uses TRBV2 and TRBJ2-2; a possible D gene is TRBD2 (7 bases). CDR1 and CDR2 (germline): LGHNA, YSYQKL. The CDR3 length is 16 residues. V was cut by 0 bases and J by 3 bases, with 11 bases left in between. CDR3 bases read: TGTGCCAGCAGCCAAGAGGGCTGGGGGCACACCGGGCAGCTCTAC. It encodes CASSQEGWGHTGQLY. The whole CDR3 is CASSQEGWGHTGQLYF.

About this clone: Gene labels here are mouse ones. The read is 1 residue too short to cover the CDR3 end, so that end is filled in from the germline J gene. The V call is TRBV1, the J call TRBJ1-2; D possibly corresponds to TRBD1 (6 bases). V gave up 1 base and J gave up 0 bases, with 6 bases separating them. This CDR3 comprises 14 residues. The germline gives CDR1 NSQYPW, CDR2 LRSPGD (reference sequence). CDR3 sequence reads: CTCSAGTANSDYTF. The DNA read from the CDR3 is TGCACCTGCAGTGCAGGGACAGCAAACTCCGACTACACC.

With regard to this clone: Genes and germline are mouse. Read coverage stops 1 residue before the CDR3 terminus; the germline J gene supplies the remainder. This chain uses TRBV13-1 with TRBJ2-1, with TRBD1 identical over 11 bases. Germline trimming cut 2 bases from V and 6 bases from J; bases unmatched to any gene: 4. This CDR3 is built from 15 residues. CDR1 is NSHNY, CDR2 SYGAGN, per germline. CDR3 sequence reads: CASSERDRGIAEQFF. The covered CDR3 bases are TGTGCCAGCAGTGAGAGGGACAGGGGGATTGCTGAGCAGTTC.

On this clone: All gene names here are mouse names. The CDR3 end lies 1 residue beyond the end of the read and is filled in from the germline J gene. The chain is built from TRBV29 and TRBJ2-3, with 7 bases lining up with TRBD1. The CDR3 is 11 amino acids. Germline V gives CDR1 MSHET, CDR2 SYDVDS. The V segment lost 6 bases and the J segment 8 bases; nucleotides outside the gene matches: 2. CDR3 sequence reads: CASRRDRTLYF. The CDR3 DNA, read in part, is TGTGCTAGCAGACGGGACAGAACGCTGTAT.

This clone was detected only once. Mouse gene names and germline throughout. The read finishes 1 residue shy of the CDR3 end, and the germline J gene is used to complete it. The V and J genes are TRBV29 and TRBJ2-2; tentative D call: TRBD1 (6 bases). Germline values: CDR1 MSHET, CDR2 SYDVDS. This CDR3 is 13 amino acids long. V was pared by 6 bases and J by 4 bases, with 9 bases between. The covered CDR3 bases are TGTGCTAGCAGACAGGGAGGCACCGGGCAGCTCTAC. Translated: CASRQGGTGQLY. Given in full, the CDR3 is CASRQGGTGQLYF.

Comments on this clone: Gene names refer to mouse genes. The read gets to within 1 residue of the CDR3 end, and the germline J gene fills in the rest. The rearrangement uses TRBV2 and TRBJ2-3, with D tentatively TRBD2 (5 bases). Germline-derived CDR1 and CDR2 are LGHNA and YSYQKL. V was cut by 1 base and J by 0 bases, with 8 bases left in between. This CDR3 spans 15 amino acids. This chain's CDR3 is CASSQAGSSAETLYF. The part of the CDR3 DNA that was read is TGTGCCAGCAGCCAAGCTGGGTCTAGTGCAGAAACGCTGTAT.

As concerns this clone: The germline and genes are mouse ones. The read finishes 1 residue shy of the CDR3 end, and the germline J gene is used to complete it. The chain uses TRBV1 and TRBJ2-3; maybe TRBD1 (6 bases). The V end lost 4 bases, the J end lost 5 bases, and 7 bases lay between the germline ends. This CDR3 is built from 12 residues. CDR1 is NSQYPW, CDR2 LRSPGD, per germline (reference sequence). The CDR3 DNA, read in part, is TGCACCTGCAGTGAGACAGGAGAAACGCTGTAT. Its protein product is CTCSETGETLY. Given in full, the CDR3 is CTCSETGETLYF.

With respect to this clone: Gene names follow the mouse nomenclature. The CDR3 end is not reached by the read, which stops 1 residue before it; the germline J gene fills it in. V gene TRBV15 combines with J gene TRBJ2-5; 10 bases line up with TRBD2. This CDR3 spans 14 amino acids. Per the germline V gene, CDR1 is SGHND and CDR2 is FRSKSL. V lost 6 bases, J lost 0 bases, and 0 bases stayed unmatched. The part of the CDR3 DNA that was read is TGTGCCAGCAGGACTGGGGGGAACCAAGACACCCAGTAC. Its translation is CASRTGGNQDTQY. The CDR3 in its entirety is CASRTGGNQDTQYF.

Concerning this clone itself: Germline and genes here are mouse. The CDR3 reads CASSIPGGRDTQYF. The sequenced part of the CDR3 DNA is TGTGCCAGCAGTATCCCAGGGGGCAGGGACACCCAGTAC. V gene TRBV19 combines with J gene TRBJ2-5; TRBD1 agrees at 8 bases. The CDR3 extends 1 residue past the end of the read, so its final part is completed from the germline J gene. The CDR3 runs 14 residues. Trimming took 2 bases from V and 6 from J; bases not matched to a gene: 5. Per the germline V gene, CDR1 is FNHDT and CDR2 is SITEND (reference sequence).

Comments on this clone: The germline and genes are mouse ones. The read finishes 1 residue shy of the CDR3 end, and the germline J gene is used to complete it. The V gene is TRBV29, the J gene TRBJ2-4; TRBD1 matches at 12 bases. Germline lookup yields CDR1 MSHET and CDR2 SYDVDS. V lost 0 bases to trimming and J lost 8 bases; unmatched junction nucleotides: 3. The CDR3 length is 15 residues. The CDR3 loop reads CASSLSGTGGSTLYF. The covered CDR3 bases are TGTGCTAGCAGTTTATCCGGGACAGGGGGCAGCACCTTGTAC.

Regarding this clone: The gene names here belong to mouse. The CDR3 end falls 1 residue outside the read, so it is completed with the germline J gene. The rearrangement links TRBV14 to TRBJ2-1; 9 bases are shared with TRBD2. V shed 5 bases, J shed 0 bases, and the junction held 3 bases outside the gene matches. The CDR3 loop spans 15 amino acids. Germline V CDR1 and CDR2: SGHDT, FRDEAV. This chain's CDR3 is CASSDWGYNYAEQFF. CDR3 DNA, as far as it was read: TGTGCCAGCAGCGACTGGGGGTATAACTATGCTGAGCAGTTC.